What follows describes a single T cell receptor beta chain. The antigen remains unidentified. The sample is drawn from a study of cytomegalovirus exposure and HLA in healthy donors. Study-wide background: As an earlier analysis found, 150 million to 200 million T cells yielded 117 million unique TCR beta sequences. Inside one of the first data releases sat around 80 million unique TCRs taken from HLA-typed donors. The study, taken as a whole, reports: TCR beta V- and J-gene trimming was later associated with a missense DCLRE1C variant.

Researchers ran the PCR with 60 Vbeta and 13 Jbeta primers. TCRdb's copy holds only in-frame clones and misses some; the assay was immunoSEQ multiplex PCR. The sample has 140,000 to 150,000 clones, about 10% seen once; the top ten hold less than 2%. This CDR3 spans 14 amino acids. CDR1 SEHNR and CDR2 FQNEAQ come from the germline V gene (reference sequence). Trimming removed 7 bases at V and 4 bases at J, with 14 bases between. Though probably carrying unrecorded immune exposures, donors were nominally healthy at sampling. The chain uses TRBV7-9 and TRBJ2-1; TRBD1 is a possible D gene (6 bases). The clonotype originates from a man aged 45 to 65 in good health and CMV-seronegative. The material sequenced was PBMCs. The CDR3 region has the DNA TGTGCCAGCACCCCTTCCGGACAGTACAATGAGCAGTTCTTC. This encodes CASTPSGQYNEQFF.